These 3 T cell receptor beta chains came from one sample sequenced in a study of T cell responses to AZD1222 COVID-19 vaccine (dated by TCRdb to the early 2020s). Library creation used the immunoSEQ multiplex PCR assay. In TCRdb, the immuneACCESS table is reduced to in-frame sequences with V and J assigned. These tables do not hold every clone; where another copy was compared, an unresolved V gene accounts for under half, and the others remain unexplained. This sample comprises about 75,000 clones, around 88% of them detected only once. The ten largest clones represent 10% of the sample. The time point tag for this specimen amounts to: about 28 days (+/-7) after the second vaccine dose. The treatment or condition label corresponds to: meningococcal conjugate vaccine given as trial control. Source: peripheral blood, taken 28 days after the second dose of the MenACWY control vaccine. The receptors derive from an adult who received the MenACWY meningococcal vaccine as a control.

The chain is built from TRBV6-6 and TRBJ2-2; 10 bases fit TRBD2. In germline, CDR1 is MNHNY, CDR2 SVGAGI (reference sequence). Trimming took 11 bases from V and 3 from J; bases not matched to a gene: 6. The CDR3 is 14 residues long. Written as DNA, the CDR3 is TGTGCCGAGCGGGGGGGGTTCGACACCGGGGAGCTGTTTTTT. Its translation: CAERGGFDTGELFF.

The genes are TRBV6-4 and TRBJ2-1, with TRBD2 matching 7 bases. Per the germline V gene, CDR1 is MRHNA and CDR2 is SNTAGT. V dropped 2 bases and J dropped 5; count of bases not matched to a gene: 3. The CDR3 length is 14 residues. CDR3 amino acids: CASSDNAGDNEQFF. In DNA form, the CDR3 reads TGTGCCAGCAGTGACAATGCGGGGGACAATGAGCAGTTCTTC.

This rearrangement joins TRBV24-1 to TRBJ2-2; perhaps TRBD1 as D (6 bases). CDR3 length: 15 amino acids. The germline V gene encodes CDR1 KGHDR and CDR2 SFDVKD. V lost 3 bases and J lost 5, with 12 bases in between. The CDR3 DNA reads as TGTGCCACCAGTGATACCAACGGACAGACCGGGGAGCTGTTTTTT. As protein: CATSDTNGQTGELFF.